This T cell receptor beta chain came from a study of human T cells and chemical hapten exposure. Whole-study results and caveats: DPC sensitization produced no change in TCRs with frequency above 1 in 1000.

Germline V gene sequence: CDR1 LGHDT, CDR2 YNNKEL (reference sequence). V trimming: 2 bases; J trimming: 6 bases; junction bases outside the gene matches: 3. The CDR3 has 14 residues. The library labeled individual cDNA molecules by adding unique molecular identifiers to them. One entry per CDR3 protein, called by TCRdb with MiXCR from the reads. The sample carries about 120,000 distinct CDR3 sequences, 8.5% recorded once. As to this clonotype: The antigen is not known.

Whole blood that had not been fractionated was the source of extracted total RNA. This TCR came from a human donor in good health. Some clones in this sample may be carry-over from other donors' samples. This chain links TRBV3-1 with TRBJ1-4; 7 nucleotides agree with TRBD1. Material for sequencing was whole blood. This CDR3 reads CASSQYGTDEKLFF. The CDR3 DNA follows: TGTGCCAGCAGCCAATATGGGACAGATGAAAAACTGTTTTTT. The variable domain in full, with the rest retrieved from reference TRBV3-1 and TRBJ1-4, is DTAVSQTPKYLVTQMGNDKSIKCEQNLGHDTMYWYKQDSKKFLKIMFSYNNKELIINETVPNRFSPKSPDKAHLNLHINSLELGDSAVYFCASSQYGTDEKLFFGSGTQLSVL.